Shown below are 22 T cell receptor beta chains from a single sample sequenced in a study of graft-versus-host responses after intestinal transplantation. These receptors are not linked to any known antigen. This table comes from immunoSEQ multiplex PCR, and its TCRdb copy is limited to in-frame clones, with some not included. This sample has 80,000 to 95,000 clones, with around nine tenths found just once. Sample: unstimulated CD8+ T cells sorted from spleen or lymph node cells, taken before intestinal transplant. Receptors were obtained from a human donor who received an intestinal transplant.

The V gene is TRBV4-1, the J gene TRBJ1-4, with a possible D match to TRBD1 (5 bases). From germline, CDR1 is MGHRA and CDR2 YSYEKL. Deletions cut 7 bases from V and 7 bases from J, with 19 bases between. CDR3 length: 15 amino acids. CDR3 DNA sequence: TGCGCCAGCACCCCTAACTTGGGGGTGGTTGAAAAACTGTTTTTT. The encoded protein is CASTPNLGVVEKLFF.

This clone was counted once. V usage is TRBV29-1 and J usage is TRBJ2-3; no reliable D call. This CDR3 region has 14 residues. Germline V gives CDR1 SQVTM, CDR2 ANQGSEA. Trimming removed 5 bases at V and 0 bases at J, with 12 bases between. CDR3 bases: TGCAGCGTTTACATGGACCCTAGCACAGATACGCAGTATTTT. This codes for CSVYMDPSTDTQYF.

This clone was observed a few times. The V call is TRBV7-3, the J call TRBJ2-2, with D tentatively TRBD2 (6 bases). This CDR3 contains 14 residues. The germline V gene encodes CDR1 SGHTA and CDR2 FQGTGA. The V end was cut by 4 bases, the J end by 4 bases, with 10 bases between. CDR3 amino acids: CASSSAGSTGELFF. CDR3 in DNA: TGTGCCAGCAGCTCGGCGGGAAGCACCGGGGAGCTGTTTTTT.

CDR3 residues: CASREGPLTDTQYF. The DNA of the CDR3 is TGTGCCAGTAGGGAGGGGCCCCTCACAGATACGCAGTATTTT. This chain joins TRBV27 and TRBJ2-3, with 7 bases matching TRBD2. The CDR3 has 14 amino acids. Germline V CDR1 and CDR2: MNHEY, SMNVEV (reference sequence). Trimming cost V 9 bases and J 2 bases; bases outside gene matches: 8.

The chain is built from TRBV29-1 and TRBJ1-1; D is ambiguous. CDR3 length: 10 residues. Trimming pared 3 bases from V and 10 bases from J, leaving 9 bases between. In germline, CDR1 is SQVTM, CDR2 ANQGSEA. Written as DNA, the CDR3 is TGCAGCGTTGAGGGCGTGGGAGCTTTCTTT. Translated: CSVEGVGAFF.

This sequence joins TRBV4-1 and TRBJ2-1; TRBD2 might be the D (5 bases). Trimming shortened V by 1 base and J by 8 bases, and 12 bases separated the two germline ends. The CDR3 length is 14 residues. Germline CDR1 reads MGHRA; CDR2 reads YSYEKL. This CDR3 reads CASSQGIVEDEQFF. The DNA of the CDR3 is TGCGCCAGCAGCCAAGGGATCGTGGAGGATGAGCAGTTCTTC.

The chain carries TRBV5-1 and TRBJ2-3; 7 bases agree with TRBD1. Per germline, CDR1 SGHRS and CDR2 YFSETQ. The CDR3 is 14 amino acids. J gave up 3 bases and V 0 bases, and 1 base lay outside the gene matches. In DNA, the CDR3 is TGCGCCAGCAGCTTGGGGGGACAGACAGATACGCAGTATTTT. It translates to CASSLGGQTDTQYF.

The rearrangement links TRBV11-2 to TRBJ2-5; D not resolved. The CDR3 runs to 17 residues. CDR1 is SGHAT, CDR2 FQNNGV, per germline. V lost 2 bases, J lost 2 bases, and 18 bases lay in between. The CDR3 loop reads CASSLSDPPIIQETQYF. The CDR3 DNA sequence: TGTGCCAGCAGCTTATCGGACCCCCCTATTATACAAGAGACCCAGTACTTC.

The chain employs TRBV7-9 and TRBJ2-1; D is unclear. V was trimmed by 5 bases and J by 0 bases, leaving 20 bases between them. The CDR3 runs to 18 residues. Germline V gene sequence: CDR1 SEHNR, CDR2 FQNEAQ (reference sequence). For the CDR3, the DNA is TGTGCCAGCAGCGCGCTCGCGACGGTCCGGAGCTCCTACAATGAGCAGTTCTTC. As protein: CASSALATVRSSYNEQFF.

The rearrangement joins TRBV13 to TRBJ2-3, with 11 positions matching TRBD2. This CDR3 region has 17 residues. The V and J ends lost 4 bases and 7 bases, in that order; junction bases with no gene match: 13. Germline-derived CDR1 and CDR2 are PRHDT and FYEKMQ (reference sequence). The CDR3 loop reads CASSSSSGGPIIYTQYF. The CDR3 DNA sequence: TGTGCCAGCAGCTCGTCTAGCGGGGGGCCGATTATTTATACGCAGTATTTT. The complete variable domain, with remaining parts taken from reference TRBV13 and TRBJ2-3, reads AAGVIQSPRHLIKEKRETATLKCYPIPRHDTVYWYQQGPGQDPQFLISFYEKMQSDKGSIPDRFSAQQFSDYHSELNMSSLELGDSALYFCASSSSSGGPIIYTQYFGPGTRLTVL.

The rearrangement joins TRBV7-6 to TRBJ2-3, with 9 bases fitting TRBD1. The CDR3 consists of 18 residues. Germline values: CDR1 SGHVS, CDR2 FNYEAQ. J gave up 0 bases and V 5 bases, and 12 bases lay outside the gene matches. CDR3 residues: CASSRGQGDSPSTDTQYF. The CDR3 DNA reads TGTGCCAGCAGCAGGGGACAGGGCGATAGTCCTAGCACAGATACGCAGTATTTT.

On this clone itself: Other DNA sequences of this sample code for an identical CDR3. This chain links TRBV7-2 with TRBJ2-7; 7 bases are a match to TRBD2. This CDR3 comprises 15 residues. Germline CDR1 reads SGHTA; CDR2 reads FQGNSA. After removal of 1 base from V and 2 bases from J, the junction contained 5 bases not matched to a gene. The CDR3 DNA follows: TGTGCCAGCAGCTTAGGGGGGGGAGGGACCTACGAGCAGTACTTC. This gives the protein CASSLGGGGTYEQYF.

The V and J genes are TRBV30 and TRBJ1-2; D gene ambiguous. CDR1 is GTSNPN and CDR2 is SVGIG in the germline V gene (reference sequence). The V gene lost 1 base and the J gene lost 5 bases, with 11 bases spanning the gap. CDR3 size: 13 residues. The CDR3 is CAWSATGLYGYTF. In DNA, the CDR3 is TGTGCCTGGAGTGCCACGGGGTTGTATGGCTACACCTTC.

Regarding this clone: This may be a read error: a much more frequent sequence differs by one nucleotide. The rearrangement uses TRBV6-4 and TRBJ1-1, with D perhaps matching TRBD1 (5 bases). Deletions cut 3 bases from V and 2 bases from J, with 7 bases between. CDR1 MRHNA and CDR2 SNTAGT come from the germline V gene. The CDR3 contains 13 residues. As DNA, the CDR3 is TGTGCCAGCAGTGAACGGGACAACACTGAAGCTTTCTTT. Its translation is CASSERDNTEAFF.

The chain employs TRBV25-1 and TRBJ1-4; no reliable D call. The CDR3 contains 13 residues. CDR1 is MGHDK and CDR2 is SYGVNS in the germline V gene. Trimming pared 5 bases from V and 4 bases from J, leaving 8 bases between. CDR3 DNA: TGTGCCAGCAGTCTGGCACTTAATGAAAAACTGTTTTTT. The encoded protein is CASSLALNEKLFF.

This rearrangement joins TRBV11-3 to TRBJ2-1; 12 bases line up with TRBD2. The J segment lost 10 bases and the V segment lost 6 bases, leaving 7 bases of the junction unmatched. The CDR3 is made up of 14 amino acids. Germline CDR1 reads SGHNT; CDR2 reads YENEEA. Written as DNA, the CDR3 is TGTGCCAGCAGTTCTAGCGGGAGGGCCGTCGAGCAGTTCTTC. It codes for CASSSSGRAVEQFF.

This chain uses TRBV7-9 with TRBJ2-7; D possibly matches TRBD1 or TRBD2 (5 bases each). This CDR3 region has 13 residues. V was trimmed by 5 bases and J by 4 bases, leaving 12 bases between them. CDR1 is SEHNR and CDR2 is FQNEAQ in the germline V gene (reference sequence). Here the CDR3 reads CASSPEGLYEQYF. CDR3 in DNA: TGTGCCAGCAGCCCCGAGGGGCTTTACGAGCAGTACTTC.

V gene TRBV5-1 combines with J gene TRBJ1-5, with D unresolved. The length of the CDR3 is 14 residues. Between the trimmed V and J ends, which lost 4 bases and 11 bases, there was a span of 19 bases. Germline V lookup: CDR1 SGHRS, CDR2 YFSETQ. The CDR3, as DNA: TGCGCCAGCAGCCCCGGAGTGTCGGATGTGACCCAGCATTTT. The encoded protein is CASSPGVSDVTQHF.

The chain employs TRBV29-1 and TRBJ2-1; D is unclear. Germline values: CDR1 SQVTM, CDR2 ANQGSEA. Trimming removed 3 bases from V and 0 bases from J, with 9 bases in between. The CDR3 is made up of 14 amino acids. This CDR3 is CSVDGLSSYNEQFF. CDR3 sequence (DNA): TGCAGCGTTGACGGGTTGAGCTCCTACAATGAGCAGTTCTTC.

This chain links TRBV7-2 with TRBJ2-7, with 10 bases that match TRBD2. Looked up from germline, CDR1 is SGHTA and CDR2 is FQGNSA. The V and J ends lost 1 base and 4 bases, in that order; junction bases with no gene match: 10. CDR3 size: 17 residues. CDR3 nucleotides: TGTGCCAGCAGCTTAGAGGTAGGGCTAGCGGGGGCTTACGAGCAGTACTTC. It is translated as CASSLEVGLAGAYEQYF.

This sequence joins TRBV2 and TRBJ2-7; TRBD1 matches 11 bases. The V and J ends lost 5 bases and 4 bases, in that order; junction bases with no gene match: 7. CDR3 length equals 15 residues. CDR1 and CDR2 (germline): SNHLY, FYNNEI. The CDR3 nucleotides read TGTGCCAGCAGTTACCCGGGACAGGGGGTTTACGAGCAGTACTTC. As protein: CASSYPGQGVYEQYF.

This clone was seen just once. The V gene is TRBV6-5, the J gene TRBJ2-4; a possible D gene is TRBD1 (6 bases). V lost 0 bases, J lost 4 bases, and 10 bases lay in between. This CDR3 is 15 amino acids long. CDR1 MNHEY and CDR2 SVGAGI come from the germline V gene. The CDR3 here is CASSYSDQGKNIQYF. CDR3 DNA: TGTGCCAGCAGTTACTCGGACCAGGGGAAAAACATTCAGTACTTC.